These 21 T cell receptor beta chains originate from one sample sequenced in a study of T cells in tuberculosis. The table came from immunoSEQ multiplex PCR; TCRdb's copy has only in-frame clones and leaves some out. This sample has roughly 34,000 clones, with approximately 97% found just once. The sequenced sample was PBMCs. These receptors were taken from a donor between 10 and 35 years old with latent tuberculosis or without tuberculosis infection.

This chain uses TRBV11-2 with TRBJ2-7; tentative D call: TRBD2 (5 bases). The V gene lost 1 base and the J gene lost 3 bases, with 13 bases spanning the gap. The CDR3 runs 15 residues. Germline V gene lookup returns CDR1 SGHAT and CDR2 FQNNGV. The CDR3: CASSLGPRGLYEQYF. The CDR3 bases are TGTGCCAGCAGCTTAGGGCCTAGAGGACTCTACGAGCAGTACTTC.

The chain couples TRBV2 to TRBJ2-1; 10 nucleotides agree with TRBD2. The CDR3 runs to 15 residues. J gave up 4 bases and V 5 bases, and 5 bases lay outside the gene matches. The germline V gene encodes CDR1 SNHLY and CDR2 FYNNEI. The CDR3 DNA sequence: TGTGCCAGCAGTCCAACTAGCGGGAAGTACAATGAGCAGTTCTTC. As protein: CASSPTSGKYNEQFF. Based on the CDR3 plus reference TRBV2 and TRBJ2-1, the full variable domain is EPEVTQTPSHQVTQMGQEVILRCVPISNHLYFYWYRQILGQKVEFLVSFYNNEISEKSEIFDDQFSVERPDGSNFTLKIRSTKLEDSAMYFCASSPTSGKYNEQFFGPGTRLTVL.

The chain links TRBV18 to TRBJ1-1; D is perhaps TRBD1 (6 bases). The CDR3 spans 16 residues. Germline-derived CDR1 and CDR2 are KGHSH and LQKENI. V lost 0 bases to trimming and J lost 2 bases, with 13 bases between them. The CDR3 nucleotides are TGTGCCAGCTCACCACCCTCTGGGACAATCAACACTGAAGCTTTCTTT. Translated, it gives CASSPPSGTINTEAFF.

This CDR3 reads CASSPLGLSSYEQYF. In DNA form, the CDR3 reads TGTGCCAGCTCACCACTGGGACTAAGCTCCTACGAGCAGTACTTC. This chain uses TRBV18 with TRBJ2-7; 7 nucleotides match TRBD2. V lost 1 base and J lost 0; bases outside the gene matches: 3. CDR1 KGHSH and CDR2 LQKENI come from the germline V gene. The CDR3 spans 15 residues.

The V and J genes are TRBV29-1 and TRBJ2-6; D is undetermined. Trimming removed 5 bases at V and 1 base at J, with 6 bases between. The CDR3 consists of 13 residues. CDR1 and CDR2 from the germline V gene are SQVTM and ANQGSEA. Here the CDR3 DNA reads TGCAGCGTTCTGAGATCTGGGGCCAACGTCCTGACTTTC. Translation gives CSVLRSGANVLTF.

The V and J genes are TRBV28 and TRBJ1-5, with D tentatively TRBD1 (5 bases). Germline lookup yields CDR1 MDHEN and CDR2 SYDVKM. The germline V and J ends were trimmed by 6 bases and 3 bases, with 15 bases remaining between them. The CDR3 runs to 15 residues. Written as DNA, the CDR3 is TGTGCCAGCAGGACACGATGGGGGGTCAATCAGCCCCAGCATTTT. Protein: CASRTRWGVNQPQHF.

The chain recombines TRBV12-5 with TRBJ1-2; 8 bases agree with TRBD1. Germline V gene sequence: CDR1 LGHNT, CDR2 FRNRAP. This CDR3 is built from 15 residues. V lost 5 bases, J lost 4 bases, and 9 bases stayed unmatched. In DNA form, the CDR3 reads TGTGCTAGTGGTGGTTACAGGGGGAGAATCTATGGCTACACCTTC. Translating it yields CASGGYRGRIYGYTF.

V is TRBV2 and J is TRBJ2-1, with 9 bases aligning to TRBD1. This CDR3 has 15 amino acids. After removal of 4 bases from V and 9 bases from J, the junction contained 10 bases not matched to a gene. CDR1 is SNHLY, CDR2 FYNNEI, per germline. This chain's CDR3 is CASSARDRASGEQFF. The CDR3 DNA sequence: TGTGCCAGCAGTGCGCGGGACAGGGCATCCGGTGAGCAGTTCTTC.

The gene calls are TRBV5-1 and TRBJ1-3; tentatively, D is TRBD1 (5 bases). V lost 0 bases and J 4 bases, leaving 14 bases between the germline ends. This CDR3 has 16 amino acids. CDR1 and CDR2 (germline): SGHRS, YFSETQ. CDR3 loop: CASSLASQGPGNTIYF. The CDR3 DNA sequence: TGCGCCAGCAGCTTGGCATCGCAGGGTCCGGGAAACACCATATATTTT.

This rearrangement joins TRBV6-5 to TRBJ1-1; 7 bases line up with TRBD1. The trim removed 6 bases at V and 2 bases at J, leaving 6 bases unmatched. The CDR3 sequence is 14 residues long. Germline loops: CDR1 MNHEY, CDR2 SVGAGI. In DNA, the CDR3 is TGTGCCAGCAGGGAGACAGGGATAAACACTGAAGCTTTCTTT. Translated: CASRETGINTEAFF.

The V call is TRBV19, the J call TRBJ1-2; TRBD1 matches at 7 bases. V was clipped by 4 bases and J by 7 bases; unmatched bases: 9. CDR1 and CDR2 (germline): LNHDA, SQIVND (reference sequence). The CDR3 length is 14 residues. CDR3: CASSTRDRVAGYTF. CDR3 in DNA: TGTGCCAGTAGTACCCGTGACAGGGTCGCTGGCTACACCTTC.

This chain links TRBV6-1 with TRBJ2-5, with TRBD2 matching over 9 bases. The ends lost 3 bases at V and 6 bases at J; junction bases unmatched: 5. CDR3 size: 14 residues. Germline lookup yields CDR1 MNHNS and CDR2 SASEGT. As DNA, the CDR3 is TGTGCCAGCAGTGATCTAGCGGGGACGCAGACCCAGTACTTC. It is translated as CASSDLAGTQTQYF.

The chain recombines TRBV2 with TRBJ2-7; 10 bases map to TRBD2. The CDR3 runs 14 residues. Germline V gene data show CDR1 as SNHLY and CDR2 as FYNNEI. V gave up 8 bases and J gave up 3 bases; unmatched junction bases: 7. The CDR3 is CASRSGTSDYEQYF. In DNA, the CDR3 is TGTGCCAGCCGTTCCGGGACTAGCGACTACGAGCAGTACTTC.

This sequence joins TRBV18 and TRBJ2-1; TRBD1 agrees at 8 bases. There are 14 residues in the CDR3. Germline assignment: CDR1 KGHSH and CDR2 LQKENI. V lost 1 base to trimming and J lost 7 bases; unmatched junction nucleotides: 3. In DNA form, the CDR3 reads TGTGCCAGCTCACCACGAACAGGGGGTAATGAGCAGTTCTTC. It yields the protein CASSPRTGGNEQFF.

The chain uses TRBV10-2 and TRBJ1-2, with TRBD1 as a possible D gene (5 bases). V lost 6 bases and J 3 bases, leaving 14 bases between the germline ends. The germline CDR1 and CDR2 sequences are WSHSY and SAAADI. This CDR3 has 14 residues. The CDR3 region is CASRGRGEDYGYTF. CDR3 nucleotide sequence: TGCGCCAGCAGAGGGAGGGGAGAGGACTATGGCTACACCTTC.

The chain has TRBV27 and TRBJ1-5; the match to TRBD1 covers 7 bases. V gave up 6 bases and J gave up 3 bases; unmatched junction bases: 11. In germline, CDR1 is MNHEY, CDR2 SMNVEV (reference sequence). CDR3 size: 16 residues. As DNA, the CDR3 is TGTGCCAGCAGATACGCCGGGACAGAGGCCAATCAGCCCCAGCATTTT. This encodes CASRYAGTEANQPQHF.

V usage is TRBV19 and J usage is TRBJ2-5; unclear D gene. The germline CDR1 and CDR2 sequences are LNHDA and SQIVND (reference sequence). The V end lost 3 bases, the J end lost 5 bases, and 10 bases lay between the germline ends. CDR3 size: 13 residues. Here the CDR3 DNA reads TGTGCCAGTAGTATTGGGCCCCAGGAGACCCAGTACTTC. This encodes CASSIGPQETQYF.

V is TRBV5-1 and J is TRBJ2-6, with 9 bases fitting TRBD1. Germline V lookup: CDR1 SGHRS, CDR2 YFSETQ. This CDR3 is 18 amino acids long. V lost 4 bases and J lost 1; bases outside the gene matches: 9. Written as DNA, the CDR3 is TGCGCCAGCAGCCACCGGGACAGGGTCCAATCTGGGGCCAACGTCCTGACTTTC. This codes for CASSHRDRVQSGANVLTF.

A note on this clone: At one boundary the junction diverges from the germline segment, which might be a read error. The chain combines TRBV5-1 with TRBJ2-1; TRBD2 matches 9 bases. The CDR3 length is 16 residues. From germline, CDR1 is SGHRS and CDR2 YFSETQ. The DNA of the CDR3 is TGCGCCAGCAGCCTCTTAGCGGGAGTCTCCTCCAATGAGCAGTTCTTC. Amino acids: CASSLLAGVSSNEQFF.

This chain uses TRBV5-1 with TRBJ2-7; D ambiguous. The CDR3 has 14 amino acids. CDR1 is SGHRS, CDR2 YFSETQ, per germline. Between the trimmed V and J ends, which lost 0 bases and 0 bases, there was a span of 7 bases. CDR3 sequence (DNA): TGCGCCAGCAGCTTGGTATCAGACTCCTACGAGCAGTACTTC. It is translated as CASSLVSDSYEQYF.

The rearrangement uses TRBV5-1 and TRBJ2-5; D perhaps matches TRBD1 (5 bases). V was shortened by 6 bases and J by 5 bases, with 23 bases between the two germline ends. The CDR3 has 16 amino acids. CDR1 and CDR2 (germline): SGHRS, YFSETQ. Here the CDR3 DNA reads TGCGCCAGCACACGGATAGGTGGGGCGGATGTGGAGACCCAGTACTTC. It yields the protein CASTRIGGADVETQYF.